The next 13 T cell receptor beta chains were all read from a single sample in a study of regulatory T cells in long-lasting Graves disease. According to the study, TCR beta libraries were built with iRepertoire HTBI primers and CDR3-region Arm-PCR. TCRdb re-analysed the multiplex PCR reads in MiXCR, keeping a single row per CDR3 protein. The repertoire holds 400,000 to 500,000 distinct CDR3 sequences, with roughly 23% as singletons. Time point denoted: persistent/refractory GD, antithyroid drugs over 5 years with positive TRAb. The TCR library was made from RNA extracted from PBMCs. The sample in question was peripheral blood mononuclear cells (PBMCs), obtained when the disease was refractory, from a patient treated with antithyroid drugs. Receptor source: a female donor with Graves disease.

CDR3 residues: CASSVGVQSYEQYF. CDR3 DNA: TGTGCCAGCAGCGTAGGAGTGCAGTCCTACGAGCAGTACTTC. The rearrangement joins TRBV9 to TRBJ2-7, with no clear D. V dropped 0 bases and J dropped 1 base, with 8 bases sitting between them. The CDR3 length is 14 residues. Germline V lookup: CDR1 SGDLS, CDR2 YYNGEE.

This clonotype was seen at least ten times. The chain carries TRBV30 and TRBJ1-2; D is ambiguous. Trimming removed 1 base from V and 0 bases from J, with 9 bases in between. CDR1 and CDR2 from the germline V gene are GTSNPN and SVGIG (reference sequence). This CDR3 is 14 amino acids long. CDR3: CAWSEGWTNYGYTF. The CDR3 bases are TGTGCCTGGAGTGAAGGGTGGACTAACTATGGCTACACCTTC. Full variable domain (outside the CDR3, taken from reference TRBV30 and TRBJ1-2): SQTIHQWPATLVQPVGSPLSLECTVEGTSNPNLYWYRQAAGRGLQLLFYSVGIGQISSEVPQNLSASRPQDRQFILSSKKLLLSDSGFYLCAWSEGWTNYGYTFGSGTRLTVV.

This clonotype was observed many times. The chain couples TRBV20-1 to TRBJ1-5; TRBD1 aligns across 12 bases. CDR1 and CDR2 from the germline V gene are DFQATT and SNEGSKA (reference sequence). J gave up 0 bases and V 5 bases, and 5 bases lay outside the gene matches. This CDR3 comprises 16 residues. CDR3 DNA sequence: TGCAGTGCTTCGGGACAGGGGGCCCTTAGCAATCAGCCCCAGCATTTT. Translation: CSASGQGALSNQPQHF.

The chain has TRBV6-1 and TRBJ2-1, with 11 bases matching TRBD2. V lost 9 bases to trimming and J lost 6 bases; unmatched junction nucleotides: 10. Germline lookup yields CDR1 MNHNS and CDR2 SASEGT. The CDR3 spans 15 residues. This CDR3 is CASSPSGRSSNEQFF. CDR3 DNA sequence: TGTGCCAGTTCCCCTAGCGGGAGGTCTAGCAATGAGCAGTTCTTC.

Many counts were recorded for this clonotype. The chain has TRBV28 and TRBJ1-5; 9 bases map to TRBD1. In germline, CDR1 is MDHEN, CDR2 SYDVKM. CDR3 size: 14 residues. V was clipped by 8 bases and J by 4 bases; unmatched bases: 6. CDR3 protein: CASAGTGTNQPQHF. CDR3 in DNA: TGTGCCAGCGCCGGGACAGGGACTAATCAGCCCCAGCATTTT. Filled out from reference TRBV28 and TRBJ1-5, the complete variable domain reads DVKVTQSSRYLVKRTGEKVFLECVQDMDHENMFWYRQDPGLGLRLIYFSYDVKMKEKGDIPEGYSVSREKKERFSLILESASTNQTSMYLCASAGTGTNQPQHFGDGTRLSIL.

This chain joins TRBV27 and TRBJ2-3, with TRBD1 as a possible D gene (8 bases). Trimming shortened V by 3 bases and J by 0 bases, and 22 bases separated the two germline ends. This CDR3 has 19 residues. Germline CDR1 MNHEY, CDR2 SMNVEV (reference sequence). CDR3 DNA: TGTGCCAGCAGTTTCCGCGGACAGGGTGGGGGGGGTAGCACAGATACGCAGTATTTT. It encodes CASSFRGQGGGGSTDTQYF.

Many counts were recorded for this clonotype. The V gene is TRBV7-8, the J gene TRBJ2-5; 9 bases line up with TRBD2. The length of the CDR3 is 18 residues. Trimming cost V 0 bases and J 4 bases; bases outside gene matches: 12. Germline V gene data show CDR1 as SGHVS and CDR2 as FQNEAQ. As DNA, the CDR3 is TGTGCCAGCAGCTTAGCCCCTGGGACTAGCCCCTTGGGAGAGACCCAGTACTTC. This encodes CASSLAPGTSPLGETQYF.

The rearrangement links TRBV20-1 to TRBJ2-5, with TRBD1 matching over 7 bases. CDR3 length: 14 residues. Trimming removed 6 bases from V and 1 base from J; junction bases left unmatched: 8. Germline loops: CDR1 DFQATT, CDR2 SNEGSKA (reference sequence). In DNA form, the CDR3 reads TGCAGTGCCAAGGGGACAGCTGCCCAAGAGACCCAGTACTTC. Translating it yields CSAKGTAAQETQYF.

This clonotype appeared many times. The V call is TRBV28, the J call TRBJ2-7; D uncertain. The V gene's germline CDR1 is MDHEN and CDR2 SYDVKM. V lost 7 bases, J lost 3 bases, and 10 bases lay in between. The CDR3 is 12 residues long. As DNA, the CDR3 is TGTGCCAGCAACCAACCCTTCTACGAGCAGTACTTC. Residues: CASNQPFYEQYF.

Many counts were recorded for this clonotype. The chain combines TRBV6-1 with TRBJ2-7, with 7 bases that match TRBD1. V gave up 4 bases and J gave up 3 bases; unmatched junction bases: 9. The CDR3 consists of 15 residues. The germline V gene encodes CDR1 MNHNS and CDR2 SASEGT. The CDR3 region is CASSGDSLGHYEQYF. CDR3 bases: TGTGCCAGCAGTGGGGACAGTCTGGGCCACTACGAGCAGTACTTC.

With respect to this clonotype: A read error may explain this, as a much larger clone is one base away. The chain employs TRBV3-1 and TRBJ1-2; tentative D call: TRBD1 (5 bases). Deletions cut 4 bases from V and 8 bases from J, with 14 bases between. Germline-derived CDR1 and CDR2 are LGHDT and YNNKEL (reference sequence). The CDR3 has 13 residues. The CDR3 region has the DNA TGTGCCAGCAGCCTCGCGGGGGTTGTCGGCTACACCTTC. Translation gives CASSLAGVVGYTF.

In its sample, this clonotype was seen many times. The rearrangement joins TRBV18 to TRBJ2-5; no definite D call. The CDR3 runs 13 residues. Per germline, CDR1 KGHSH and CDR2 LQKENI. The V end was cut by 4 bases, the J end by 5 bases, with 11 bases between. CDR3 in DNA: TGTGCCAGCTCACGAGGCAGTGCGGAGACCCAGTACTTC. Protein sequence: CASSRGSAETQYF. The complete variable domain, with remaining parts taken from reference TRBV18 and TRBJ2-5, reads NAGVMQNPRHLVRRRGQEARLRCSPMKGHSHVYWYRQLPEEGLKFMVYLQKENIIDESGMPKERFSAEFPKEGPSILRIQQVVRGDSAAYFCASSRGSAETQYFGPGTRLLVL.

This clonotype was counted ten times or more. This chain uses TRBV28 with TRBJ1-4; 9 positions agree with TRBD1. Per the germline V gene, CDR1 is MDHEN and CDR2 is SYDVKM. The ends lost 7 bases at V and 10 bases at J; junction bases unmatched: 13. The CDR3 has 15 residues. CDR3 loop: CASKPGDRVVGKLFF. Here the CDR3 DNA reads TGTGCCAGCAAGCCAGGGGACAGGGTAGTCGGAAAACTGTTTTTT. Full variable domain (outside the CDR3, taken from reference TRBV28 and TRBJ1-4): DVKVTQSSRYLVKRTGEKVFLECVQDMDHENMFWYRQDPGLGLRLIYFSYDVKMKEKGDIPEGYSVSREKKERFSLILESASTNQTSMYLCASKPGDRVVGKLFFGSGTQLSVL.